Presented here are 5 T cell receptor beta chains from one specimen sequenced in a study of blood T cell repertoires in COVID-19 (dated by TCRdb to 2019 to 2021). The library was made by the immunoSEQ multiplex PCR assay. The source is immuneACCESS, and TCRdb retained only in-frame sequences with V and J called. Part of the clones is not carried over; for the studies checked, unresolved V genes explain less than half of this, and the remainder is unexplained. This sample holds 200,000 to 250,000 clones; approximately 80% were observed only once. Roughly 13% of the sample is held by the ten biggest clonotypes. Sequences were obtained from peripheral blood. The receptors originated from a human donor in a cohort sampled during active COVID-19.

This rearrangement joins TRBV5-3 to TRBJ1-2; D is unclear. TRBV5-3 is an ORF, with its function uncertain. CDR3 length: 12 amino acids. Trimming removed 4 bases at V and 8 bases at J, with 12 bases between. In DNA form, the CDR3 reads TGTGCCAGAAGCCCCCGAGGGCCCGGCTACACCTTC. This codes for CARSPRGPGYTF.

The chain couples TRBV29-1 to TRBJ1-5; D possibly corresponds to TRBD1 (6 bases). V was shortened by 4 bases and J by 1 base, with 20 bases between the two germline ends. Germline loops: CDR1 SQVTM, CDR2 ANQGSEA. The CDR3 has 17 amino acids. The CDR3 DNA follows: TGCAGCGTTGCTGGGCAGGGGTCCTCTCGGAGCAATCAGCCCCAGCATTTT. This sequence encodes CSVAGQGSSRSNQPQHF.

The chain carries TRBV5-1 and TRBJ2-2; D remains ambiguous. V lost 0 bases, J lost 1 base, and 4 bases lay in between. The CDR3 loop spans 14 amino acids. The germline gives CDR1 SGHRS, CDR2 YFSETQ. CDR3 sequence reads: CASSLVWNTGELFF. CDR3 sequence (DNA): TGCGCCAGCAGCTTGGTATGGAACACCGGGGAGCTGTTTTTT.

This clone was counted many times. The chain carries TRBV4-3 and TRBJ1-4; weak D call: TRBD1 (5 bases). The V gene lost 3 bases and the J gene lost 3 bases, with 8 bases spanning the gap. Germline V gene sequence: CDR1 LGHNA, CDR2 YSLEER. The CDR3 has 14 amino acids. The DNA of the CDR3 is TGCGCCAGCAGCCACAGACAGTCTAATGAAAAACTGTTTTTT. It is translated as CASSHRQSNEKLFF.

CDR3 region: CANRIRGNTEAFF. CDR3 coding DNA: TGTGCCAACCGAATAAGGGGGAACACTGAAGCTTTCTTT. The V call is TRBV13, the J call TRBJ1-1; D possibly corresponds to TRBD1 (5 bases). V shed 10 bases and J shed 1 base, with 13 bases lying between them. The CDR3 covers 13 residues. Germline assignment: CDR1 PRHDT and CDR2 FYEKMQ (reference sequence).